The 30 T cell receptor beta chains presented below share a single source sample, sequenced in a study of T cells in Graves' hyperthyroidism and ophthalmopathy. What was amplified from RNA transcripts were TCR beta CDR3 regions. During a first-round RT-PCR of the TCR CDR3, the HTBI primer set was used. TCRdb itself ran the multiplex PCR reads through MiXCR, one entry per CDR3 protein. The sample shows hundreds of thousands of distinct CDR3 sequences, approximately 15% of them seen only once. The sample comprised blood. These receptors all stem from a woman aged 40 to 50 with Graves' ophthalmopathy.

V gene TRBV29-1 combines with J gene TRBJ2-1; TRBD2 matches at 12 bases. This CDR3 is 14 amino acids long. J was trimmed by 9 bases and V by 7 bases; bases with no gene match: 10. Germline loops: CDR1 SQVTM, CDR2 ANQGSEA. The CDR3 DNA reads TGCAGCGCACGACTAGCGGGAGACTACGGTGAGCAGTTCTTC. This sequence encodes CSARLAGDYGEQFF.

V gene TRBV20-1 combines with J gene TRBJ2-2; possibly TRBD2 for D (6 bases). Per the germline V gene, CDR1 is DFQATT and CDR2 is SNEGSKA (reference sequence). The CDR3 is made up of 15 amino acids. The V gene lost 0 bases and the J gene lost 7 bases, with 15 bases spanning the gap. CDR3 coding DNA: TGCAGTGCTAGAGAAACTCTAGCGTACGGCGGGGAGCTGTTTTTT. It specifies CSARETLAYGGELFF.

At least ten counts were recorded for this clonotype. Here the CDR3 reads CASSPGGPYSNQPQHF. The CDR3 coding sequence is TGCGCCAGCAGCCCTGGTGGACCTTATAGCAATCAGCCCCAGCATTTT. This chain links TRBV5-1 with TRBJ1-5; no definite D call. Germline CDR1 is SGHRS and CDR2 is YFSETQ. This CDR3 has 16 residues. Trimming cost V 4 bases and J 0 bases, with 14 bases left between them.

The genes are TRBV7-9 and TRBJ2-2; D is uncertain. Trimming left V 2 bases short and J 3 bases short, with 4 bases between. Germline values: CDR1 SEHNR, CDR2 FQNEAQ (reference sequence). The CDR3 is made up of 13 amino acids. CDR3: CASSLTDTGELFF. In DNA, the CDR3 is TGTGCCAGCAGCTTAACCGACACCGGGGAGCTGTTTTTT.

CDR3 sequence reads: CASSELGSPLHF. The CDR3 region has the DNA TGTGCCAGCAGTGAACTTGGCTCACCCCTCCACTTT. J is TRBJ1-6 and V is TRBV6-4; D not resolved. There are 12 residues in the CDR3. Germline lookup yields CDR1 MRHNA and CDR2 SNTAGT. V lost 3 bases and J lost 10, with 7 bases in between.

This clonotype came up once. The rearrangement links TRBV2 to TRBJ2-1; 7 nucleotides match TRBD2. This CDR3 is built from 16 residues. The V segment lost 4 bases and the J segment 0 bases; nucleotides outside the gene matches: 6. In germline, CDR1 is SNHLY, CDR2 FYNNEI. The CDR3 here is CASSVLRESSYNEQFF. The CDR3 region has the DNA TGTGCCAGCAGTGTCTTGCGGGAGAGCTCCTACAATGAGCAGTTCTTC. Complete variable domain (other parts from reference TRBV2 and TRBJ2-1): EPEVTQTPSHQVTQMGQEVILRCVPISNHLYFYWYRQILGQKVEFLVSFYNNEISEKSEIFDDQFSVERPDGSNFTLKIRSTKLEDSAMYFCASSVLRESSYNEQFFGPGTRLTVL.

The chain employs TRBV6-2 or TRBV6-3 and TRBJ2-7; D may correspond to TRBD1 or TRBD2 (5 bases each). Germline assignment: CDR1 MNHEY and CDR2 SVGEGT. V was shortened by 6 bases and J by 0 bases, with 15 bases between the two germline ends. The CDR3 covers 15 residues. The CDR3 DNA reads TGTGCCAGCAGCCGAGGGACGTTGAGCTCCTACGAGCAGTACTTC. It yields the protein CASSRGTLSSYEQYF.

This clonotype was picked up many times. The CDR3 DNA sequence: TGTGCCAGCATGAGTTCGGGAGTGGGCAGCGCCGGGGAGCTGTTTTTT. This sequence encodes CASMSSGVGSAGELFF. This chain uses TRBV3-1 with TRBJ2-2, with D possibly TRBD2 on 6 matching bases. There are 16 residues in the CDR3. Trimming pared 7 bases from V and 6 bases from J, leaving 21 bases between. Germline V gene lookup returns CDR1 LGHDT and CDR2 YNNKEL (reference sequence).

This clonotype was seen many times. Here the CDR3 reads CASSQERVGGQQYF. CDR3 DNA: TGTGCCAGCAGCCAAGAGAGGGTCGGCGGGCAGCAGTACTTC. V usage is TRBV14 and J usage is TRBJ2-7; D might be TRBD2 (5 bases). Trimming shortened V by 0 bases and J by 8 bases, and 14 bases separated the two germline ends. The CDR3 covers 14 residues. Germline-derived CDR1 and CDR2 are SGHDN and FVKESK.

The chain carries TRBV6-1 and TRBJ1-6; maybe TRBD1 (5 bases). Trimming shortened V by 4 bases and J by 9 bases, and 13 bases separated the two germline ends. Germline CDR1 reads MNHNS; CDR2 reads SASEGT. The length of the CDR3 is 14 residues. DNA for the CDR3: TGTGCCAGCAGTGGCGGGACGAGGAGTTCACCCCTCCACTTT. It encodes CASSGGTRSSPLHF.

A few counts support this clonotype. V is TRBV7-6 and J is TRBJ1-1; tentative D call: TRBD1 (5 bases). This CDR3 spans 13 amino acids. Trimming removed 3 bases from V and 3 bases from J, with 8 bases in between. CDR1 and CDR2 from the germline V gene are SGHVS and FNYEAQ. CDR3 sequence: CASSFGGYTEAFF. The CDR3 DNA reads as TGTGCCAGCAGCTTTGGGGGTTACACTGAAGCTTTCTTT.

As for this clonotype: A much bigger clone sits one base away, suggesting this may be a read error. V and J are TRBV5-1 and TRBJ2-5, with TRBD2 matching 9 bases. Germline V lookup: CDR1 SGHRS, CDR2 YFSETQ. The CDR3 totals 17 residues. CDR3 coding DNA: TGCACCAGCAGCTTGGGGGTGACTGCGGGAGGGAAAGAGACCCAGTACTTC. This gives the protein CTSSLGVTAGGKETQYF. Using reference TRBV5-1 and TRBJ2-5 for the parts outside the CDR3, the full variable domain is KAGVTQTPRYLIKTRGQQVTLSCSPISGHRSVSWYQQTPGQGLQFLFEYFSETQRNKGNFPGRFSGRQFSNSRSEMNVSTLELGDSALYLCTSSLGVTAGGKETQYFGPGTRLLVL.

The rearrangement links TRBV30 to TRBJ2-1, with 8 bases that match TRBD2. The J call may be incorrect, as the DNA end agrees better with TRBJ2-7. Germline CDR1 GTSNPN, CDR2 SVGIG (reference sequence). This CDR3 comprises 14 residues. CDR3 nucleotide sequence: TGTGCCTGGAGCGGTGGCGGGGGGCCTCGTGAGCAGTACTTC. Its translation: CAWSGGGGPREQYF.

The rearrangement joins TRBV19 to TRBJ2-6; no reliable D call. The V gene lost 8 bases and the J gene lost 3 bases, with 5 bases spanning the gap. The germline V gene encodes CDR1 LNHDA and CDR2 SQIVND (reference sequence). CDR3 length: 12 amino acids. CDR3 amino acids: CASGNGANVLTF. In DNA, the CDR3 is TGTGCCAGTGGTAATGGGGCCAACGTCCTGACTTTC.

Many counts were recorded for this clonotype. This sequence joins TRBV12-3 or TRBV12-4 and TRBJ1-2; tentatively, D is TRBD1 (6 bases). The CDR3 is 13 residues long. V gave up 3 bases and J gave up 8 bases, with 13 bases separating them. CDR3 coding DNA: TGTGCCAGCAGTTTTTGGGACAACGTCGGCTACACCTTC. It specifies CASSFWDNVGYTF.

In its sample, this clonotype was seen many times. The V and J genes are TRBV30 and TRBJ1-2; D is uncertain. Germline CDR1 reads GTSNPN; CDR2 reads SVGIG (reference sequence). V dropped 2 bases and J dropped 3 bases, with 7 bases sitting between them. This CDR3 region has 12 residues. The CDR3 DNA sequence: TGTGCCTGGAGTAGGTCAGACTATGGCTACACCTTC. Its translation is CAWSRSDYGYTF.

The genes are TRBV7-2 and TRBJ1-3; D call uncertain. Germline CDR1 is SGHTA and CDR2 is FQGNSA. The V gene lost 3 bases and the J gene lost 4 bases, with 10 bases spanning the gap. The CDR3 contains 14 residues. The DNA for the CDR3 is TGTGCCAGCAGCTTCCGGAATCGAGGAAACACCATATATTTT. Its protein product is CASSFRNRGNTIYF.

This clonotype has only a few counts. V usage is TRBV18 and J usage is TRBJ2-6; no firm D call. Trimming took off 5 bases at V and 0 bases at J, with 11 bases between the two ends. The CDR3 runs to 16 residues. CDR1 is KGHSH, CDR2 LQKENI, per germline. In DNA form, the CDR3 reads TGTGCCAGCTCAGGTTACGGATACTCTGGGGCCAACGTCCTGACTTTC. Residues: CASSGYGYSGANVLTF.

The genes are TRBV30 and TRBJ2-2; 7 bases fit TRBD1. The CDR3 totals 14 residues. V shed 3 bases and J 7 bases; nucleotides not matched to a gene: 8. Germline CDR1 and CDR2: GTSNPN and SVGIG (reference sequence). CDR3 amino acids: CAWRKDRVYGELFF. CDR3 DNA sequence: TGTGCCTGGAGGAAAGACAGGGTGTACGGGGAGCTGTTTTTT.

Concerning this clonotype: Since a much larger clone is just one base distant, this may be a read error. CDR3 amino acids: CASSPHPSGSPPFF. The CDR3 DNA is TGTGCCAGCAGCCCCCACCCAAGCGGGAGCCCGCCGTTCTTC. This chain joins TRBV11-1 and TRBJ2-1; 8 bases map to TRBD2. The CDR3 covers 14 residues. The V segment lost 5 bases and the J segment 15 bases; nucleotides outside the gene matches: 15. Germline V gene data show CDR1 as SGHAT and CDR2 as FQDESV (reference sequence). The variable domain in full, with the rest retrieved from reference TRBV11-1 and TRBJ2-1, is EAEVAQSPRYKITEKSQAVAFWCDPISGHATLYWYRQILGQGPELLVQFQDESVVDDSQLPKDRFSAERLKGVDSTLKIQPAELGDSAMYLCASSPHPSGSPPFFGPGTRLTVL.

This clonotype has a count of ten or more. The J gene is TRBJ1-1, the V gene TRBV11-2, with D possibly being TRBD1 (5 bases). The CDR3 extends over 14 amino acids. Looked up from germline, CDR1 is SGHAT and CDR2 is FQNNGV. V dropped 4 bases and J dropped 2 bases, with 11 bases sitting between them. The CDR3 reads CASSSGHSNTEAFF. As DNA, the CDR3 is TGTGCCAGCAGCTCCGGACACAGTAACACTGAAGCTTTCTTT.

On this clonotype itself: This is likely a read error, given that the CDR3 carries no conserved phenylalanine or tryptophan at its end. The chain recombines TRBV20-1 with TRBJ1-1; no clear D. V gave up 2 bases and J gave up 0 bases, with 7 bases separating them. Germline V gene sequence: CDR1 DFQATT, CDR2 SNEGSKA (reference sequence). The CDR3 is made up of 13 amino acids. CDR3 sequence reads: CSARQYMNTEAFL. The CDR3 DNA reads as TGCAGTGCTAGACAGTACATGAACACTGAAGCTTTCCTT.

This sequence joins TRBV11-2 and TRBJ2-5; TRBD2 matches 9 bases. Unmatched junction bases numbered 11, after V lost 2 bases and J lost 10 bases. The CDR3 totals 15 residues. The germline V gene encodes CDR1 SGHAT and CDR2 FQNNGV. The CDR3 protein is CASSLPGLAARIQYF. The DNA of the CDR3 is TGTGCCAGCAGCTTACCGGGACTAGCCGCGCGGATCCAGTACTTC.

Many counts were recorded for this clonotype. This sequence joins TRBV2 and TRBJ2-1; D gene ambiguous. Germline CDR1 is SNHLY and CDR2 is FYNNEI. The CDR3 runs 11 residues. Trimming took off 4 bases at V and 9 bases at J, with 7 bases between the two ends. CDR3 DNA sequence: TGTGCCAGCAGTGGGGCATCTGAGCAGTTCTTC. Translating gives CASSGASEQFF.

The chain has TRBV20-1 and TRBJ1-1; D is uncertain. The CDR3 is 13 residues long. Germline loops: CDR1 DFQATT, CDR2 SNEGSKA (reference sequence). The V gene lost 6 bases and the J gene lost 0 bases, with 11 bases spanning the gap. The CDR3 DNA is TGCAGTGCCACCAACATAATGAACACTGAAGCTTTCTTT. Its protein is CSATNIMNTEAFF.

This clonotype showed up many times. The rearrangement uses TRBV10-3 and TRBJ2-5; 7 bases line up with TRBD2. The CDR3 sequence is 14 residues long. CDR1 and CDR2 (germline): ENHRY, SYGVKD. V gave up 2 bases and J gave up 4 bases; unmatched junction bases: 4. CDR3 nucleotides: TGTGCCATCAGTGAGGGGGAGGGTCTAGAGACCCAGTACTTC. Its protein is CAISEGEGLETQYF.

This clonotype was detected ten times or more. V gene TRBV2 combines with J gene TRBJ2-1, with 8 positions matching TRBD2. The V segment lost 3 bases and the J segment 4 bases; nucleotides outside the gene matches: 8. Germline lookup yields CDR1 SNHLY and CDR2 FYNNEI. The CDR3 covers 16 residues. CDR3 nucleotide sequence: TGTGCCAGCAGTGAGGGGCGGGGGGCTATATACAATGAGCAGTTCTTC. Translation: CASSEGRGAIYNEQFF.

The chain couples TRBV25-1 to TRBJ2-4; tentatively, D is TRBD2 (5 bases). Trimming took off 3 bases at V and 1 base at J, with 13 bases between the two ends. CDR3 length: 16 residues. Germline lookup yields CDR1 MGHDK and CDR2 SYGVNS. The CDR3 is CASSDSGPGAKNIQYF. DNA for the CDR3: TGTGCCAGCAGTGACTCCGGACCGGGGGCCAAAAACATTCAGTACTTC.

This clonotype was seen at least ten times. CDR3 protein: CASSFPPSPLHF. CDR3 bases: TGTGCCAGCAGTTTCCCCCCCTCACCCCTCCACTTT. V is TRBV28 and J is TRBJ1-6; D gene uncertain. The V and J ends lost 3 bases and 10 bases respectively, with 7 bases between them. CDR3 length: 12 residues. Germline CDR1 is MDHEN and CDR2 is SYDVKM.

This clonotype was found many times. This rearrangement joins TRBV27 to TRBJ2-3; possible D gene TRBD2, 5 bases. The CDR3 has 14 amino acids. Germline CDR1 reads MNHEY; CDR2 reads SMNVEV (reference sequence). Trimming pared 7 bases from V and 4 bases from J, leaving 15 bases between. CDR3 bases: TGTGCCAGCACTCCTGCGAGGGCAGCAGATACGCAGTATTTT. Its protein is CASTPARAADTQYF.